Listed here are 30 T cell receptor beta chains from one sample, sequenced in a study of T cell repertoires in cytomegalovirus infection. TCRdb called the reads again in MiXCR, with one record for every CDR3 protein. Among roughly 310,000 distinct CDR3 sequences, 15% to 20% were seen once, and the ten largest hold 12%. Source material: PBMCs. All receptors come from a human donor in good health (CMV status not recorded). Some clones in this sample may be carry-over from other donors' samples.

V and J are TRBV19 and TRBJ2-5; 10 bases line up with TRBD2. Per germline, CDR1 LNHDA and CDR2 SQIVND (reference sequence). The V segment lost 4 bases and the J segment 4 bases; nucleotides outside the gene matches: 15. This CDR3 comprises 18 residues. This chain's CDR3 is CASSTESGGAGFTETQYF. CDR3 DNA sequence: TGTGCCAGTAGTACCGAAAGCGGGGGGGCCGGATTCACAGAGACCCAGTACTTC. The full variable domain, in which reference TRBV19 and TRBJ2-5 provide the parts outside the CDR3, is DGGITQSPKYLFRKEGQNVTLSCEQNLNHDAMYWYRQDPGQGLRLIYYSQIVNDFQKGDIAEGYSVSREKKESFPLTVTSAQKNPTAFYLCASSTESGGAGFTETQYFGPGTRLLVL.

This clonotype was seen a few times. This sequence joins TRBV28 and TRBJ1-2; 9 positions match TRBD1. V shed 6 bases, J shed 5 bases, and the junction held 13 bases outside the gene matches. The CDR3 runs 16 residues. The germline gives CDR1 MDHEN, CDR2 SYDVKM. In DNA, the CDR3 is TGTGCCAGCAGGGGGATGCCGGGACAGGGCAGATATGGCTACACCTTC. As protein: CASRGMPGQGRYGYTF.

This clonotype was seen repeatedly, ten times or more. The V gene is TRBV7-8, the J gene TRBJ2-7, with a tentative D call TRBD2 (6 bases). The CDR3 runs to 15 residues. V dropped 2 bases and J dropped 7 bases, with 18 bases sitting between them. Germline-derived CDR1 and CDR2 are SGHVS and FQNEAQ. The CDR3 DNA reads TGTGCCAGCAGCTTAATGGGGCTAGATGCGGGAGAGCAGTACTTC. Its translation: CASSLMGLDAGEQYF. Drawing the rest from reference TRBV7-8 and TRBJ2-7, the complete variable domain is GAGVSQSPRYKVAKRGQDVALRCDPISGHVSLFWYQQALGQGPEFLTYFQNEAQLDKSGLPSDRFFAERPEGSVSTLKIQRTQQEDSAVYLCASSLMGLDAGEQYFGPGTRLTVT.

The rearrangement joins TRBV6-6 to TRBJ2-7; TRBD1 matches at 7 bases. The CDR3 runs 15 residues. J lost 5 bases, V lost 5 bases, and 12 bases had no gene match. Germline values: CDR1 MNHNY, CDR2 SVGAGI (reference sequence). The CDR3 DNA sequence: TGTGCCAGCAGTCCCGGGACAGCTTCGCGCGACGAGCAGTACTTC. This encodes CASSPGTASRDEQYF.

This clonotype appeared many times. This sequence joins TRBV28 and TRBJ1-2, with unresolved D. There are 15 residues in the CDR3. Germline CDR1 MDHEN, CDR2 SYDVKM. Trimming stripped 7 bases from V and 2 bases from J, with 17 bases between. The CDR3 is CASTVGGRTNYGYTF. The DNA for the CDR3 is TGTGCCAGCACCGTGGGAGGGCGGACGAACTATGGCTACACCTTC.

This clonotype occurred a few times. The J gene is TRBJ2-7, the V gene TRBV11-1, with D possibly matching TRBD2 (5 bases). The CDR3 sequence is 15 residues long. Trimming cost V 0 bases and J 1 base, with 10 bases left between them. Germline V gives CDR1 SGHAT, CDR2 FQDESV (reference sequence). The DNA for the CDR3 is TGTGCCAGCAGCTTAGCCCTGACGGGGTCCTACGAGCAGTACTTC. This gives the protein CASSLALTGSYEQYF.

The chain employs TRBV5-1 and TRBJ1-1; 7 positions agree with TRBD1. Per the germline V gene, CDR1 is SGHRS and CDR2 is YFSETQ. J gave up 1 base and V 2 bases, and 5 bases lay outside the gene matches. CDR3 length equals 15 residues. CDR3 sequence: CASSFAGQKNTEAFF. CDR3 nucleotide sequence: TGCGCCAGCAGCTTTGCGGGACAGAAGAACACTGAAGCTTTCTTT.

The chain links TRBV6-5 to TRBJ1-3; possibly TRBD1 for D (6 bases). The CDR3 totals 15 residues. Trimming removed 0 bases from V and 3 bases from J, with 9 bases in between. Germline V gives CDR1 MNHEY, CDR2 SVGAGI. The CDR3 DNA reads TGTGCCAGCAGTTACTCGGGGACAATTGGAAACACCATATATTTT. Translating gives CASSYSGTIGNTIYF.

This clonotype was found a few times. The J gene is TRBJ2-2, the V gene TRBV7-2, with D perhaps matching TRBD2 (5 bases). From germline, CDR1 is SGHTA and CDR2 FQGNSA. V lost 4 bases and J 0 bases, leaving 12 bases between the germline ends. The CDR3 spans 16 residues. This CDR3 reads CASSSVTGTNTGELFF. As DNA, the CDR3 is TGTGCCAGCAGCTCGGTGACGGGAACGAACACCGGGGAGCTGTTTTTT.

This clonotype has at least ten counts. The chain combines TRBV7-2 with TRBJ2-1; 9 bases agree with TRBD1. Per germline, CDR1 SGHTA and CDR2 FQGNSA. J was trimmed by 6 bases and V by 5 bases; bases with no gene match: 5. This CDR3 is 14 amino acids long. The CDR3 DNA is TGTGCCAGCAGCGCGACAGGGGGGGTCAATGAGCAGTTCTTC. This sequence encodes CASSATGGVNEQFF.

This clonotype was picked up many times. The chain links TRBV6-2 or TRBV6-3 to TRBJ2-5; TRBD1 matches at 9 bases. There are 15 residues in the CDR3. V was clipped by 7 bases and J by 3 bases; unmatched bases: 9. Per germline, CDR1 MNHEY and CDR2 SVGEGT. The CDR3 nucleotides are TGTGCCAGCACGCTTTACCGGGACAGGGAAGAGACCCAGTACTTC. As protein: CASTLYRDREETQYF.

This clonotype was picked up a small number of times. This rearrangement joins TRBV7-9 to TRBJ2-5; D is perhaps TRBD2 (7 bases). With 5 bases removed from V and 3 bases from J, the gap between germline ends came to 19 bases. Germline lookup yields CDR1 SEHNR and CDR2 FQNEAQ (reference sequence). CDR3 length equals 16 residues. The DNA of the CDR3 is TGTGCCAGCAGCCCGGTGGTGCGGGGGCTCGAAGAGACCCAGTACTTC. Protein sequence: CASSPVVRGLEETQYF.

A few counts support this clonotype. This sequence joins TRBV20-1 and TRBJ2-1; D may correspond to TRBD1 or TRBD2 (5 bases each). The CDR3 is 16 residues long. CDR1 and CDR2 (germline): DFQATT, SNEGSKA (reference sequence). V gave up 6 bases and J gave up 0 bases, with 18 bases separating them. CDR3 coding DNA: TGCAGTGCGCCGGATGAGGGACGTAGCTCCTACAATGAGCAGTTCTTC. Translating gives CSAPDEGRSSYNEQFF.

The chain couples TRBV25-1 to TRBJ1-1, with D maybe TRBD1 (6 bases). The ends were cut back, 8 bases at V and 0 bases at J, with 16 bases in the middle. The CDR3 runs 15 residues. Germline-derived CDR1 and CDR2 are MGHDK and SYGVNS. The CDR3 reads CASVGQSTMNTEAFF. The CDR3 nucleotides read TGTGCCAGCGTCGGACAGTCAACCATGAACACTGAAGCTTTCTTT. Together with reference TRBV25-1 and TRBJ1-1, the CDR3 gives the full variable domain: EADIYQTPRYLVIGTGKKITLECSQTMGHDKMYWYQQDPGMELHLIHYSYGVNSTEKGDLSSESTVSRIRTEHFPLTLESARPSHTSQYLCASVGQSTMNTEAFFGQGTRLTVV.

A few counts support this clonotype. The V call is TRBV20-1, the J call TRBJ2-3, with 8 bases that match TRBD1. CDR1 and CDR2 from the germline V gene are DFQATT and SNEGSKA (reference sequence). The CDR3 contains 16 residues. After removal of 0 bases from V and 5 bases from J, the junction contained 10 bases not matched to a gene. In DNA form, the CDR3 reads TGCAGTGCTAGAGAGGGACAGGTCGTACCTCAAGATACGCAGTATTTT. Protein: CSAREGQVVPQDTQYF.

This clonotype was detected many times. CDR3 DNA sequence: TGTGCCACCAGCAGAGATAGAAGCGGGGGGGCAGATGAGCAGTTCTTC. This sequence encodes CATSRDRSGGADEQFF. This chain uses TRBV15 with TRBJ2-1; 10 nucleotides match TRBD2. The CDR3 length is 16 residues. Looked up from germline, CDR1 is LNHNV and CDR2 is YYDKDF (reference sequence). J gave up 8 bases and V 0 bases, and 7 bases lay outside the gene matches.

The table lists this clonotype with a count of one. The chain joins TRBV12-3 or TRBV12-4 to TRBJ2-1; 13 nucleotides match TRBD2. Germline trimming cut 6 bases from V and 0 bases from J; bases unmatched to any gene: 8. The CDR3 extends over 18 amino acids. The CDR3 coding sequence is TGTGCCAGCAGCCTAGGCCGGACTAGCGGGGGCTCCTACAATGAGCAGTTCTTC. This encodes CASSLGRTSGGSYNEQFF.

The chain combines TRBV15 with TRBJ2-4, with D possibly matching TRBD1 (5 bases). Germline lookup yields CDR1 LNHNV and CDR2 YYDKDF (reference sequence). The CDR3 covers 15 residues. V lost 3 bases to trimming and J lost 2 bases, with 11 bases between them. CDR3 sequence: CATSRTDATKNIQYF. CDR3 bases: TGTGCCACCAGCAGGACAGACGCAACCAAAAACATTCAGTACTTC.

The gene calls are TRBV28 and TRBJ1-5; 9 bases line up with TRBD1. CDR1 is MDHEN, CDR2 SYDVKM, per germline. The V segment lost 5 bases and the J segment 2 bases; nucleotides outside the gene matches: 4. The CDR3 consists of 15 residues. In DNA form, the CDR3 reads TGTGCCAGCAGTCCGGACAGGGGTGGCAATCAGCCCCAGCATTTT. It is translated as CASSPDRGGNQPQHF. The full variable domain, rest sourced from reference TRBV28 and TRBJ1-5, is DVKVTQSSRYLVKRTGEKVFLECVQDMDHENMFWYRQDPGLGLRLIYFSYDVKMKEKGDIPEGYSVSREKKERFSLILESASTNQTSMYLCASSPDRGGNQPQHFGDGTRLSIL.

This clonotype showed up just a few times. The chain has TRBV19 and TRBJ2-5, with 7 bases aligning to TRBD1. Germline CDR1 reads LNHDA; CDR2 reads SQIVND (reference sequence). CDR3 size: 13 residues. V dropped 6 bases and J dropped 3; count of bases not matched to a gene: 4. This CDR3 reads CASRNTGEETQYF. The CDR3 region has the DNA TGTGCCAGTAGGAATACAGGGGAAGAGACCCAGTACTTC.

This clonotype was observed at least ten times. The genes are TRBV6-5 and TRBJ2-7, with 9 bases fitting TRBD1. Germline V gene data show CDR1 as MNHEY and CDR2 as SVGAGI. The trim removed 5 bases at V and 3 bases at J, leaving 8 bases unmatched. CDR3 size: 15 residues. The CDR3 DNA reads TGTGCCAGCAGTCAATTTGGACAGGGGCTCTACGAGCAGTACTTC. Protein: CASSQFGQGLYEQYF.

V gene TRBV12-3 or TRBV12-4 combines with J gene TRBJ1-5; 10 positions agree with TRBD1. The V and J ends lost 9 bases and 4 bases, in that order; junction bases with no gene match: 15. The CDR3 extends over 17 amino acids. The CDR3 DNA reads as TGTGCCAGTACCCGAGGGGACAGGGGAGGAGGAAATCAGCCCCAGCATTTT. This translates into CASTRGDRGGGNQPQHF.

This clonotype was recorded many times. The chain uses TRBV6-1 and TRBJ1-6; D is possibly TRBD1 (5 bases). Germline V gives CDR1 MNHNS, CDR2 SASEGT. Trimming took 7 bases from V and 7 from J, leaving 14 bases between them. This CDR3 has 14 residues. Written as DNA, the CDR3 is TGTGCCAGCACCCCCCTAGGGGAGAATTCACCCCTCCACTTT. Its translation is CASTPLGENSPLHF.

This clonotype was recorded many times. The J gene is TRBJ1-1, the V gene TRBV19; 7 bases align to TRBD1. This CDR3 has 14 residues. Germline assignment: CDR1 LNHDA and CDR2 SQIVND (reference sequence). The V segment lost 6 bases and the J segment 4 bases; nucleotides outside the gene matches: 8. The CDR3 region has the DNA TGTGCCAGTAGCCTGACAGGGAGGGCCACTGAAGCTTTCTTT. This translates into CASSLTGRATEAFF.

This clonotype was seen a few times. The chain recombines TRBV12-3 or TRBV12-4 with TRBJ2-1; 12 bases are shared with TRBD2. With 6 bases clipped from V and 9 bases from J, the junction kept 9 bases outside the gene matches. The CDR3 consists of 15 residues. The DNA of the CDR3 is TGTGCCAGCAGGATAATGCTAGCGGGGGGGCCTGAGCAGTTCTTC. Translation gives CASRIMLAGGPEQFF.

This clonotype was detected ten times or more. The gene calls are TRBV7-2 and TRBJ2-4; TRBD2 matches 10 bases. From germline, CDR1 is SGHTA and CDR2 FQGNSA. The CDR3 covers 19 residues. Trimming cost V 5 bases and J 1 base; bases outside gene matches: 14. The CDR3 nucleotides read TGTGCCAGCAGCCCGATCACCACGGGACTAGCGACGGCCAAAAACATTCAGTACTTC. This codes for CASSPITTGLATAKNIQYF.

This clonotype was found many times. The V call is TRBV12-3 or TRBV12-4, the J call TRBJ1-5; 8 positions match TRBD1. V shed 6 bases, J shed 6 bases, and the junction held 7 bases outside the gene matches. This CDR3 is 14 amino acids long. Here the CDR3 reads CASSRGQGGQPQHF. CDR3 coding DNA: TGTGCCAGCAGCAGAGGACAGGGCGGTCAGCCCCAGCATTTT.

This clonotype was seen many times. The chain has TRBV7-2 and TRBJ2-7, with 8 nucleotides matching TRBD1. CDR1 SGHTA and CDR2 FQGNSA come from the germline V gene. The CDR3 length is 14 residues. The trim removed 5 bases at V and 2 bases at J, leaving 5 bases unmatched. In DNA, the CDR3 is TGTGCCAGCAGCCCATGGACAGGGCCCTACGAGCAGTACTTC. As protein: CASSPWTGPYEQYF.

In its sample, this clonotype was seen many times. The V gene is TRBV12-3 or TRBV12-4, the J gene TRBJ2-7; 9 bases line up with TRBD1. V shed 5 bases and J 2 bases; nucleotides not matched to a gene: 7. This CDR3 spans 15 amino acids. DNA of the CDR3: TGTGCCAGCAGTCGGAGACAGGGGGTTCCCTACGAGCAGTACTTC. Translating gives CASSRRQGVPYEQYF.

In DNA form, the CDR3 reads TGTGCCAGCCACAGGGGTAATGAAAAACTGTTTTTT. Protein product: CASHRGNEKLFF. This chain joins TRBV2 and TRBJ1-4; TRBD1 matches at 7 bases. This CDR3 is 12 amino acids long. V shed 8 bases, J shed 4 bases, and the junction held 1 base outside the gene matches. Germline assignment: CDR1 SNHLY and CDR2 FYNNEI.